This T cell receptor (beta chain) emerged from a study of blood T cell repertoires in COVID-19. About the research overall: Both acute and convalescent COVID-19 samples were obtained from the United States, Italy and Spain. Sources were T cells, B-cell-depleted T cells, or PBMCs; the material itself was cDNA or gDNA.

In the study's own analysis: By means of reference gene primer amplification, nucleated cell counts were estimated. Produced via immunoSEQ multiplex PCR; TCRdb's table is partial and in-frame only. V, J and clone size derive from that table, while D and trimming were established from the DNA sequence. In the table there are around 25,000 clones, over 75% of which are singletons. This TCR came from a human donor with active COVID-19. The donor label of this sample is uncertain. Sample: peripheral blood.

The CDR3 sequence is CASSPQGLAGAGIYEQFF. The CDR3 nucleotides read TGTGCCAGCTCACCTCAGGGACTAGCGGGGGCCGGAATCTATGAGCAGTTCTTC. The chain uses TRBV18 and TRBJ2-1, with TRBD2 matching 14 bases. The CDR3 runs 18 residues. V lost 3 bases to trimming and J lost 8 bases; unmatched junction nucleotides: 12. CDR1 and CDR2 from the germline V gene are KGHSH and LQKENI. Drawing the rest from reference TRBV18 and TRBJ2-1, the complete variable domain is NAGVMQNPRHLVRRRGQEARLRCSPMKGHSHVYWYRQLPEEGLKFMVYLQKENIIDESGMPKERFSAEFPKEGPSILRIQQVVRGDSAAYFCASSPQGLAGAGIYEQFFGPGTRLTVL.